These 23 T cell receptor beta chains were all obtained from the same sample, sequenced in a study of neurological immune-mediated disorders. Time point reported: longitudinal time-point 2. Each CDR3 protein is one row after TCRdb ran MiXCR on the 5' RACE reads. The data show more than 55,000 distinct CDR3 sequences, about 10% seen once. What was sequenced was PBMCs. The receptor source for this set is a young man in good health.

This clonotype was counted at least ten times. This CDR3 reads CAWSVHYGYTF. For the CDR3, the DNA is TGTGCCTGGAGTGTACACTATGGCTACACCTTC. The rearrangement links TRBV30 to TRBJ1-2; D gene unclear. Germline lookup yields CDR1 GTSNPN and CDR2 SVGIG (reference sequence). The CDR3 has 11 residues. V was shortened by 0 bases and J by 3 bases, with 2 bases between the two germline ends.

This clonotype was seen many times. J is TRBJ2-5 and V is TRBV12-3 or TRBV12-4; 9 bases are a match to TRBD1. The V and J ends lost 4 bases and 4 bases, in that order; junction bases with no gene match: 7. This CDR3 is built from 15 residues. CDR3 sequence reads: CASSSRTGAGETQYF. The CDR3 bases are TGTGCCAGCAGTTCCCGGACAGGGGCCGGAGAGACCCAGTACTTC.

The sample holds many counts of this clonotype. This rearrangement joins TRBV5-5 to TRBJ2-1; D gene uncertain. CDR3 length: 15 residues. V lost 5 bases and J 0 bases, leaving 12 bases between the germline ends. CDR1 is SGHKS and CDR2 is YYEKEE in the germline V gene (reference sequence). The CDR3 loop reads CASSPDTVSYNEQFF. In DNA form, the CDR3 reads TGTGCCAGCAGTCCTGACACGGTCTCCTACAATGAGCAGTTCTTC.

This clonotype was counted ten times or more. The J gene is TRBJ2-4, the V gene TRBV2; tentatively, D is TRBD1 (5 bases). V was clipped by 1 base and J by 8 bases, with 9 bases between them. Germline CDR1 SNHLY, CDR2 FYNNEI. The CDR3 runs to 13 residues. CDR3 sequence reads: CASSEDRRDIQYF. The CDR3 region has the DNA TGTGCCAGCAGTGAAGACAGGAGAGACATTCAGTACTTC.

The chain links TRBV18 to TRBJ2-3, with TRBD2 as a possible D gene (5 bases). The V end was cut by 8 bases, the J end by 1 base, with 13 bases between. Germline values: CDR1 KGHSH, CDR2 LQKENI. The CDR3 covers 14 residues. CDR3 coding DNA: TGTGCCAGCCTCGCGAGGGAACGCACAGATACGCAGTATTTT. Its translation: CASLARERTDTQYF.

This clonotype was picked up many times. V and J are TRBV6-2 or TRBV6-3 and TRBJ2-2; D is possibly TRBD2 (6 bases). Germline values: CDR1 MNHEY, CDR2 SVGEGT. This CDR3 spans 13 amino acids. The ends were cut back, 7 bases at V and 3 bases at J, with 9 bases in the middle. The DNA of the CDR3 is TGTGCCAGCAACCGGGAGTACACCGGGGAGCTGTTTTTT. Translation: CASNREYTGELFF.

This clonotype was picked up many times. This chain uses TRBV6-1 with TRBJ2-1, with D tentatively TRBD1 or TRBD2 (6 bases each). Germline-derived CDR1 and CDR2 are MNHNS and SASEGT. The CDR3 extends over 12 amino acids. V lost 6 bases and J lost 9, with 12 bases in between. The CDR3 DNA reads TGTGCCAGCAGCTATGGGGGGCTTGAGCAGTTCTTC. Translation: CASSYGGLEQFF.

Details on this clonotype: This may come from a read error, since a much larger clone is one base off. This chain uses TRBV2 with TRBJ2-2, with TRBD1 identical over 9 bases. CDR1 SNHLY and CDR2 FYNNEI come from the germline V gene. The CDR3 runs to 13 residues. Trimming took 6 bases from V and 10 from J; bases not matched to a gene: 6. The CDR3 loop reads CASRGQGIVELFF. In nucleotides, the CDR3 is TGTGCCAGCAGAGGACAGGGGATCGTGGAGCTGTTTTTT.

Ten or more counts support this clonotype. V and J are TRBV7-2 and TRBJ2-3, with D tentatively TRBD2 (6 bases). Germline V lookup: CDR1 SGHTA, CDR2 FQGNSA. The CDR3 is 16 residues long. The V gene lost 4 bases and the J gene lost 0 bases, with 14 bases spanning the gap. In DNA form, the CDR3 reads TGTGCCAGCAGCTCCTTAGCGGTATCTAGCACAGATACGCAGTATTTT. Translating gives CASSSLAVSSTDTQYF.

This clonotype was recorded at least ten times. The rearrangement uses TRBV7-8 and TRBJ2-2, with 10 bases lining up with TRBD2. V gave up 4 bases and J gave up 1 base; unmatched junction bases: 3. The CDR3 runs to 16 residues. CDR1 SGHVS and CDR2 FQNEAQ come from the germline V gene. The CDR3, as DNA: TGTGCCAGCAGCTCCTTAGCGGGAGGGAACACCGGGGAGCTGTTTTTT. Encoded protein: CASSSLAGGNTGELFF.

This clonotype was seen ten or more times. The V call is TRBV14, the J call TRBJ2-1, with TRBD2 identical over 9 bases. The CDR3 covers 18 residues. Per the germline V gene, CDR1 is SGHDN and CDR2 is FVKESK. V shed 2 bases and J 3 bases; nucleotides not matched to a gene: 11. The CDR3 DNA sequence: TGTGCCAGCAGCCAAACTAAAGGCGGGAGGGCCCTCTACAATGAGCAGTTCTTC. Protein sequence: CASSQTKGGRALYNEQFF.

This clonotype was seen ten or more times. The CDR3: CSARGAFF. Written as DNA, the CDR3 is TGCAGTGCTAGAGGTGCTTTCTTT. The chain joins TRBV20-1 to TRBJ1-1; no firm D call. Trimming took 1 base from V and 11 from J, leaving 2 bases between them. Germline CDR1 and CDR2: DFQATT and SNEGSKA (reference sequence). The CDR3 sequence is 8 residues long.

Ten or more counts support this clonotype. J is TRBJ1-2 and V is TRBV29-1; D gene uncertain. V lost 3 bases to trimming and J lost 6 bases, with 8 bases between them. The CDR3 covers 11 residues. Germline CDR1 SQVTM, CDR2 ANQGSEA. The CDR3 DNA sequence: TGCAGCGTTGAGGCGGTCCATGGCTACACCTTC. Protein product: CSVEAVHGYTF.

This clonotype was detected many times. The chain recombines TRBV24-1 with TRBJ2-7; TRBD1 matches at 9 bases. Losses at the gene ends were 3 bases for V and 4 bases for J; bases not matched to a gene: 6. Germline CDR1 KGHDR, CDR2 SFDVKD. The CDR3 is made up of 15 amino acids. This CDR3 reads CATSDPGQGWYEQYF. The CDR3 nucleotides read TGTGCCACCAGTGATCCCGGACAGGGGTGGTACGAGCAGTACTTC.

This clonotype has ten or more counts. The CDR3 bases are TGTGCCAGCAACCCAGGGGGACTAGCTCTACATACGCAGTATTTT. Its translation is CASNPGGLALHTQYF. V gene TRBV27 combines with J gene TRBJ2-3, with TRBD2 matching over 9 bases. V lost 7 bases to trimming and J lost 7 bases; unmatched junction nucleotides: 12. The CDR3 runs 15 residues. CDR1 is MNHEY and CDR2 is SMNVEV in the germline V gene (reference sequence).

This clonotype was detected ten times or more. Here the CDR3 DNA reads TGTGCCACCAGCATGCGACAGGGTGCAGATACGCAGTATTTT. This gives the protein CATSMRQGADTQYF. This chain connects TRBV15 to TRBJ2-3; TRBD1 matches at 7 bases. This CDR3 spans 14 amino acids. The trim removed 4 bases at V and 4 bases at J, leaving 5 bases unmatched. Looked up from germline, CDR1 is LNHNV and CDR2 is YYDKDF (reference sequence).

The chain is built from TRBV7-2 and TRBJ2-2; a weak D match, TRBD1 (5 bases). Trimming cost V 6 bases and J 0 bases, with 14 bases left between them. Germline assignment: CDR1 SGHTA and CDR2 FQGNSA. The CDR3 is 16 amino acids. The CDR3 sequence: CASSSFLGANTGELFF. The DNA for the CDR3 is TGTGCCAGCAGTTCCTTTTTAGGGGCGAACACCGGGGAGCTGTTTTTT. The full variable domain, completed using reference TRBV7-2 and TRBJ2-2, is GAGVSQSPSNKVTEKGKDVELRCDPISGHTALYWYRQSLGQGLEFLIYFQGNSAPDKSGLPSDRFSAERTGGSVSTLTIQRTQQEDSAVYLCASSSFLGANTGELFFGEGSRLTVL.

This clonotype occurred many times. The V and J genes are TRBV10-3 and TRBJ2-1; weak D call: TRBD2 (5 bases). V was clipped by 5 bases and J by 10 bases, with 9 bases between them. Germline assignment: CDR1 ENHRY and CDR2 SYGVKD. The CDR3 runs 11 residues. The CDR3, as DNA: TGTGCCATCAGTATAAGCGGAGAGCAGTTCTTC. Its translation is CAISISGEQFF.

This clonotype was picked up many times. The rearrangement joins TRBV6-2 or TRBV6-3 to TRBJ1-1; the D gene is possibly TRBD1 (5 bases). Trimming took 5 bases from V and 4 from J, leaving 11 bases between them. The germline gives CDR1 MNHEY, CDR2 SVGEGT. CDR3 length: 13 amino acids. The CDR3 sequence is CASSQRTFTEAFF. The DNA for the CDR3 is TGTGCCAGCAGTCAACGGACATTCACTGAAGCTTTCTTT.

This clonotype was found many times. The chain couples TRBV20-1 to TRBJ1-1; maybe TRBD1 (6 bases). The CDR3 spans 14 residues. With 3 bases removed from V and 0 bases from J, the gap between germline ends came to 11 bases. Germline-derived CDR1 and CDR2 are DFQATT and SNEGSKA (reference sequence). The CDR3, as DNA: TGCAGTGCTAGGTTCCAGGGGTTGAACACTGAAGCTTTCTTT. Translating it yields CSARFQGLNTEAFF.

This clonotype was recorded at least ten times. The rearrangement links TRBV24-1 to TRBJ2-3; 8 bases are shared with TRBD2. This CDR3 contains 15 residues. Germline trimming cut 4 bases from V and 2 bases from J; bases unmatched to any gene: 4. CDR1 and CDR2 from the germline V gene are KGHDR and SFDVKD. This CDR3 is CATSDDSGITDTQYF. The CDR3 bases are TGTGCCACCAGTGACGATAGCGGGATCACAGATACGCAGTATTTT.

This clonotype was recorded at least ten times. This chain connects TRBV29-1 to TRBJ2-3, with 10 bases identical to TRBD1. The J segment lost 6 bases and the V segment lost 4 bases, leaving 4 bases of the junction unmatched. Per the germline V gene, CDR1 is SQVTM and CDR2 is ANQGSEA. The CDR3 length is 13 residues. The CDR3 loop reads CSVGRTGGDTQYF. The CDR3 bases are TGCAGCGTTGGGCGGACAGGGGGGGATACGCAGTATTTT.

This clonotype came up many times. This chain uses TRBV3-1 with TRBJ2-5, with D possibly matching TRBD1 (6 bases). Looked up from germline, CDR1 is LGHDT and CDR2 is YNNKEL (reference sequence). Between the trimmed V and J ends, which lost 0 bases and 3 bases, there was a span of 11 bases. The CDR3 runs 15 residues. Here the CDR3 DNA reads TGTGCCAGCAGCCAAGAAGGCCCAGGGGAAGAGACCCAGTACTTC. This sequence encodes CASSQEGPGEETQYF.